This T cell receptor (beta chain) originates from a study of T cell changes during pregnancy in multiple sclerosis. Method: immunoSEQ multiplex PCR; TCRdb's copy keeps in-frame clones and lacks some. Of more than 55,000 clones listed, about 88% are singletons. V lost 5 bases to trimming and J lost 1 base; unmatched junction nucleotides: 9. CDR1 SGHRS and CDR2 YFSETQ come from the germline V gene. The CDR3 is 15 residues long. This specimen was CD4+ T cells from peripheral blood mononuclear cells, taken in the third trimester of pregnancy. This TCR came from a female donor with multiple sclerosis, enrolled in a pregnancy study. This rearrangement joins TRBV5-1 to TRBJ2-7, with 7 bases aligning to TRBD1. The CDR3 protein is CASSRSTGVSYEQYF. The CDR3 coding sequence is TGCGCCAGCAGTCGTTCAACAGGGGTTTCCTACGAGCAGTACTTC.